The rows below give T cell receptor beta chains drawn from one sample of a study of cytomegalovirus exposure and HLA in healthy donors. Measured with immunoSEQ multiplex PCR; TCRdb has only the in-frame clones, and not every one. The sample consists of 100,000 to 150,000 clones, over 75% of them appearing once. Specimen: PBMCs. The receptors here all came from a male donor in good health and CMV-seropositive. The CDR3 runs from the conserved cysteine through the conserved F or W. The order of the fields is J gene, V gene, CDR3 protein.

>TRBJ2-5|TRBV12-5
CASGLSAGNQETQYF
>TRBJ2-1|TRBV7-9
CSSSFRDRYNEQFF
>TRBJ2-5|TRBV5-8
CASSFFSGYQETQYF
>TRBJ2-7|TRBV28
CASSLPLAGTSGSIDEQYF
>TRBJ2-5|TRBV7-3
CASSLIGGTSELETQYF
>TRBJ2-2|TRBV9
CASSEGLAVNRIPGELFF
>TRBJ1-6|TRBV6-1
CASSPPSGDSPLHF
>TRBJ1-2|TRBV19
CASTQGGLGYTF
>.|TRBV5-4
CASSLEGGGGEQYF
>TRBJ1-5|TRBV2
CASNRDRDQPQHF
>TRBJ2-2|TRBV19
CASSPRKIFRNTGELFF
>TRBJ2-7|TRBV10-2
CASSESPRIEQYF
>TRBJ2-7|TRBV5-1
CASSFGGPTNEQYF
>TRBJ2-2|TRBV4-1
CASSQVPAGPGELFF
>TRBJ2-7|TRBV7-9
CSSSSRTGDYEQYF
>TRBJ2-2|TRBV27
CASSFSTGEATGELFF
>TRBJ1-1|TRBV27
CASSIGTGTNTEAFF
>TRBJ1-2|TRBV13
CASSFAGSSGYTF
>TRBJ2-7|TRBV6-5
CATQRQGSSGEQYF
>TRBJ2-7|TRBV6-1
CASTLNWDRAYEQYF
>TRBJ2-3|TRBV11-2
CASSWLAVSTDTQYF
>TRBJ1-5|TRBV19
CASSTGDTSQPQHF
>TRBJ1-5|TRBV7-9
CASSASDRGWNQPQHF
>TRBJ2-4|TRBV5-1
CASSSGQLAKNSQYF
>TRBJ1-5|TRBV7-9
CASSSYRGAYSNQPQHF
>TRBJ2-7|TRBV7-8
CASSLEGLLYEQYF
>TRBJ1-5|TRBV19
CASSIRGFGNQPQHF
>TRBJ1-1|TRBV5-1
CASSFGGAGDTEAFF
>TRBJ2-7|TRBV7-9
CASSLALAGVRDEQYF
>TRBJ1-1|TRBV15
CATSKEGTGFTEAFF
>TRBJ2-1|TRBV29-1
CSASSTGGARNEQFF
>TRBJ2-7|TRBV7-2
CASSLALRVAEQYF
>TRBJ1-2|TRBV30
CAWRADSFYGYTF
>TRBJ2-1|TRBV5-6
CASSSGLAGPNSYNEQFF
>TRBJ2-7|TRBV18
CASSLGQGREQYF
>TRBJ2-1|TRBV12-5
CASGLYPGSPTGTSAYNEQFF
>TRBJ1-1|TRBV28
CASRSGQSIWKTEAFF
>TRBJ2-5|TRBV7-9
CASSATATNQETQYF
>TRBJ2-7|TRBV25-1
CASSERDSSYEQYF
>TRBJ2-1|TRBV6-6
CASSPDRYNEQFF
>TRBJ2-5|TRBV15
CATSRATLQETQYF
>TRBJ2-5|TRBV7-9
CASSWGGGETQYF
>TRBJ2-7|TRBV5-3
CARSSWTKYFVRYEQYF
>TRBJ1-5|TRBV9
CASSPAYSNQPQHF
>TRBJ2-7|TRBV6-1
CASSGLGAYPYEQYF
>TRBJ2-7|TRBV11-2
CASSFGQPLQEQYF
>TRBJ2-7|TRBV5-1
CASSALQGDHEQYF
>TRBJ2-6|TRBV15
CATSRDDGSGANGLTF
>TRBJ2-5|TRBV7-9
CASSLGRGQETQYF
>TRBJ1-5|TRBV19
CASRNDRVEGNQPQHF
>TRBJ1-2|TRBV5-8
CASSLGVGDGYTF
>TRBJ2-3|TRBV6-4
CASSERGGTDTQYF
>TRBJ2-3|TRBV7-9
CASSLAGRRDTQYF
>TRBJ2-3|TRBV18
CASSPEGLSTDTQYF
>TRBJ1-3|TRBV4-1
CASSLRGMDTIYF
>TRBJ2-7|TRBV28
CASSLLMGQRSYEQYF
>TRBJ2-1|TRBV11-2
CASSLEWAYEQFF
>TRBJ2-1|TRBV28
CASSLNTREGRNNEQFF
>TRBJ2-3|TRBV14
CASSKDRGSTDTQYF